The entry below gives a single T cell receptor beta chain sequence along with its context. Treatment defined: randomized to nivolumab then ipilimumab (arm A) or the reverse (arm B). This specimen comes from a study of sequential checkpoint blockade in melanoma. V was shortened by 8 bases and J by 3 bases, with 12 bases between the two germline ends. The CDR3 has 13 amino acids. CDR1 is MNHGY, CDR2 SAAAGT, per germline. Only in-frame clones appear in the TCRdb table, and some are missing; sequencing was by immunoSEQ multiplex PCR. The sample has approximately 6,100 clones, approximately 20% seen once. The clonotype originates from a human donor with melanoma. This sample comprised tumor tissue (inferred from file names), obtained from a patient given nivolumab and ipilimumab in sequence. This chain links TRBV6-8 with TRBJ2-3; D call uncertain. This CDR3 is CASGFTVTDTQYF. The DNA of the CDR3 is TGTGCCAGCGGGTTCACTGTAACAGATACGCAGTATTTT.